This passage covers 18 T cell receptor beta chains from one sample sequenced in a study of OX40 agonist ivuxolimab in advanced cancers. Sequencing was performed with immunoSEQ multiplex PCR; in TCRdb, only in-frame clones are kept and a portion is missing. The sample consists of about 54,000 clones, around 93% of them appearing once. The material sequenced was CD4+ or CD8+ T cells sorted from blood, taken in a trial of the OX40 agonist ivuxolimab. These receptors were collected from an adult with an advanced solid tumor such as melanoma, head and neck, liver or kidney cancer.

The gene calls are TRBV27 and TRBJ2-7, with D possibly TRBD2 on 6 matching bases. Looked up from germline, CDR1 is MNHEY and CDR2 is SMNVEV (reference sequence). This CDR3 is built from 16 residues. V dropped 3 bases and J dropped 4 bases, with 19 bases sitting between them. The CDR3 loop reads CASSFGGFDMAYEQYF. CDR3 sequence (DNA): TGTGCCAGCAGTTTTGGAGGGTTTGATATGGCATACGAGCAGTACTTC.

The rearrangement joins TRBV7-3 to TRBJ2-6; 7 bases map to TRBD2. Germline CDR1 reads SGHTA; CDR2 reads FQGTGA. J gave up 2 bases and V 2 bases, and 12 bases lay outside the gene matches. The CDR3 is made up of 19 amino acids. The CDR3 protein is CASSLPAGDLLPGANVLTF. Here the CDR3 DNA reads TGTGCCAGCAGCTTACCTGCGGGAGATTTGCTCCCTGGGGCCAACGTCCTGACTTTC.

The chain links TRBV4-1 to TRBJ2-3; D not certain. Germline V gene data show CDR1 as MGHRA and CDR2 as YSYEKL. V dropped 2 bases and J dropped 0 bases, with 6 bases sitting between them. There are 14 residues in the CDR3. CDR3 sequence (DNA): TGCGCCAGCAGCCAATTCCTGAGCACAGATACGCAGTATTTT. Protein product: CASSQFLSTDTQYF.

The gene calls are TRBV6-1 and TRBJ2-1; D is unresolved. Germline V gene sequence: CDR1 MNHNS, CDR2 SASEGT. Trimming took off 3 bases at V and 0 bases at J, with 6 bases between the two ends. CDR3 size: 14 residues. The chain's CDR3 is CASSDRSSYNEQFF. In DNA, the CDR3 is TGTGCCAGCAGTGACAGGTCCTCCTACAATGAGCAGTTCTTC.

The chain is built from TRBV25-1 and TRBJ2-5; the D is unclear. Between the trimmed V and J ends, which lost 3 bases and 5 bases, there was a span of 10 bases. CDR1 MGHDK and CDR2 SYGVNS come from the germline V gene. The CDR3 totals 13 residues. CDR3 nucleotide sequence: TGTGCCAGCAGTGACTTGGGGAAGGAGACCCAGTACTTC. Translated: CASSDLGKETQYF.

V usage is TRBV27 and J usage is TRBJ2-1; no reliable D call. The CDR3 sequence is 11 residues long. Germline V lookup: CDR1 MNHEY, CDR2 SMNVEV (reference sequence). Trimming removed 5 bases at V and 3 bases at J, with 2 bases between. CDR3 amino acids: CASSVYNEQFF. The CDR3, as DNA: TGTGCCAGCAGTGTCTACAATGAGCAGTTCTTC.

The chain links TRBV7-3 to TRBJ2-1, with TRBD2 identical over 8 bases. J gave up 3 bases and V 8 bases, and 9 bases lay outside the gene matches. CDR3 size: 15 residues. The germline V gene has CDR1 SGHTA and CDR2 FQGTGA. The CDR3 DNA is TGTGCCAGCGCAGGGAGCGGGAGTCTCTACAATGAGCAGTTCTTC. This translates into CASAGSGSLYNEQFF.

This clone is a singleton in its sample. This chain uses TRBV6-6 with TRBJ2-7; no clear D gene. The CDR3 totals 12 residues. In germline, CDR1 is MNHNY, CDR2 SVGAGI (reference sequence). V lost 6 bases and J 5 bases, leaving 11 bases between the germline ends. Here the CDR3 reads CASRLLSDEQYF. The DNA of the CDR3 is TGTGCCAGCAGGCTGCTCAGTGACGAGCAGTACTTC.

The genes are TRBV2 and TRBJ2-5, with 10 nucleotides matching TRBD1. Losses at the gene ends were 3 bases for V and 1 base for J; bases not matched to a gene: 2. Germline lookup yields CDR1 SNHLY and CDR2 FYNNEI. This CDR3 spans 15 amino acids. CDR3 nucleotides: TGTGCCAGCAGTGAGACAGGGGGCCTCCAAGAGACCCAGTACTTC. This gives the protein CASSETGGLQETQYF.

V and J are TRBV5-1 and TRBJ2-7, with D perhaps TRBD1 (6 bases). The CDR3 sequence is 14 residues long. The germline V gene encodes CDR1 SGHRS and CDR2 YFSETQ. V lost 5 bases and J lost 1, with 13 bases in between. The CDR3 sequence: CASSRGQGSYEQYF. The CDR3, as DNA: TGCGCCAGCAGTAGAGGCCAGGGGTCCTACGAGCAGTACTTC.

This rearrangement joins TRBV27 to TRBJ1-5, with 8 bases aligning to TRBD1. Germline V lookup: CDR1 MNHEY, CDR2 SMNVEV (reference sequence). The CDR3 is made up of 17 amino acids. V gave up 3 bases and J gave up 2 bases; unmatched junction bases: 9. DNA for the CDR3: TGTGCCAGCAGTTTGACGCCTTACAGGGGGGGCAATCAGCCCCAGCATTTT. Translating gives CASSLTPYRGGNQPQHF.

This clone was recorded once. The chain is built from TRBV7-8 and TRBJ1-1, with 9 bases aligning to TRBD1. From germline, CDR1 is SGHVS and CDR2 FQNEAQ. The trim removed 5 bases at V and 5 bases at J, leaving 3 bases unmatched. The CDR3 runs to 13 residues. CDR3 nucleotides: TGTGCCAGCAGCGGGACAGGGTCAACTGAAGCTTTCTTT. Its translation: CASSGTGSTEAFF.

This clone was seen just once. The rearrangement links TRBV4-1 to TRBJ2-7; D is perhaps TRBD1 (6 bases). Trimming stripped 4 bases from V and 1 base from J, with 8 bases between. CDR3 size: 13 residues. Germline V gives CDR1 MGHRA, CDR2 YSYEKL. CDR3 loop: CASSPDSSYEQYF. The CDR3 DNA is TGCGCCAGCAGCCCGGACAGTTCCTACGAGCAGTACTTC.

This clone is medium-sized in the sample. The rearrangement links TRBV7-9 to TRBJ1-5; TRBD1 aligns across 8 bases. The CDR3 contains 14 residues. Germline CDR1 SEHNR, CDR2 FQNEAQ (reference sequence). V lost 5 bases to trimming and J lost 6 bases; unmatched junction nucleotides: 6. CDR3 amino acids: CASSETTGAQPQHF. In DNA, the CDR3 is TGTGCCAGCAGCGAAACGACAGGGGCTCAGCCCCAGCATTTT.

The chain employs TRBV27 and TRBJ1-5, with D possibly matching TRBD1 (5 bases). CDR1 is MNHEY and CDR2 is SMNVEV in the germline V gene (reference sequence). The CDR3 extends over 14 amino acids. The V end was cut by 6 bases, the J end by 1 base, with 10 bases between. In DNA form, the CDR3 reads TGTGCCAGCAGGTGGGGCGGGAGCAATCAGCCCCAGCATTTT. It codes for CASRWGGSNQPQHF.

The table lists this clone with a count of one. The V gene is TRBV19, the J gene TRBJ1-1, with 8 bases fitting TRBD1. After removal of 6 bases from V and 2 bases from J, the junction contained 5 bases not matched to a gene. The CDR3 totals 14 residues. Germline V lookup: CDR1 LNHDA, CDR2 SQIVND (reference sequence). The CDR3 protein is CASSGQGLNTEAFF. As DNA, the CDR3 is TGTGCCAGTAGCGGACAGGGACTAAACACTGAAGCTTTCTTT.

CDR3 bases: TGTGCCAGCAGCCCTTATGAGGAGAGGGAAACTTCCTATGGCTACACCTTC. Translating gives CASSPYEERETSYGYTF. This rearrangement joins TRBV11-1 to TRBJ1-2, with D unresolved. Per the germline V gene, CDR1 is SGHAT and CDR2 is FQDESV (reference sequence). With 5 bases removed from V and 4 bases from J, the gap between germline ends came to 23 bases. There are 17 residues in the CDR3.

Only one count was recorded for this clone. This chain joins TRBV28 and TRBJ2-3; 13 positions agree with TRBD2. Unmatched junction bases numbered 7, after V lost 5 bases and J lost 2 bases. The germline CDR1 and CDR2 sequences are MDHEN and SYDVKM. This CDR3 is built from 17 residues. CDR3 residues: CASSPRGLAGFTDTQYF. CDR3 in DNA: TGTGCCAGCAGTCCCCGGGGACTAGCGGGGTTCACAGATACGCAGTATTTT.